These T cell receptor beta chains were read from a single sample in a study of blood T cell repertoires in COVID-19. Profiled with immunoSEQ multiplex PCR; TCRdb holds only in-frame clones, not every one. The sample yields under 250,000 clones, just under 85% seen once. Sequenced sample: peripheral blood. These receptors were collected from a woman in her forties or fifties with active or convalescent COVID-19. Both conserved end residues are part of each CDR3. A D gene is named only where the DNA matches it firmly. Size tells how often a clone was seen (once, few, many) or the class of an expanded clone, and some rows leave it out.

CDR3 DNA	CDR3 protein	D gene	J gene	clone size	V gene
TGCGCCAGCAGCTTGGGCAGGTTAAACACCGGGGAGCTGTTTTTT	CASSLGRLNTGELFF	-	TRBJ2-2	-	TRBV5-1
TGTGCCAGCAGTAGGAACGGGGATCGGGATGAGCAGTTCTTC	CASSRNGDRDEQFF	-	TRBJ2-1	-	TRBV6-5
TGTGCCAGCAGCTTCCAGGGGCTCTTCTCCTACAATGAGCAGTTCTTC	CASSFQGLFSYNEQFF	-	TRBJ2-1	-	TRBV7-9
TGCGCCAGCAGCCAACGTTCAGACTACAATGAGCAGTTCTTC	CASSQRSDYNEQFF	-	TRBJ2-1	-	TRBV4-1
TGTGCCAGCAGTCGAGGACAGGGACATAATTCACCCCTCCACTTT	CASSRGQGHNSPLHF	TRBD1	TRBJ1-6	-	TRBV3-1/TRBV3-2
TGTGCCAGCAGTTACTCACCAGGGAAAAATTCACCCCTCCACTTT	CASSYSPGKNSPLHF	-	TRBJ1-6	-	TRBV6-5
TGTGCCAGCAGTAGGGCCGGACTAGCGGGGAGCATTCAGTACTTC	CASSRAGLAGSIQYF	TRBD2	TRBJ2-4	-	TRBV27
TGTGCCAGTAGTCCGGACAGGGCCAGTCAGCCCCAGCATTTT	CASSPDRASQPQHF	TRBD1	TRBJ1-5	-	TRBV19
TGTGCCATCAGCAAGGGAGCAAACTATGGCTACACCTTC	CAISKGANYGYTF	-	TRBJ1-2	-	TRBV10-3
TGTGCCAGCCGACAGGGGGACGGCTACACCTTC	CASRQGDGYTF	TRBD1	TRBJ1-2	-	TRBV2
TGTGCCAGCAGCTTGATTACTAGTGAGCAGTTCTTC	CASSLITSEQFF	-	TRBJ2-1	-	TRBV11-2
TGCGCCAGCAGCTTGTTGCCGGGTTCGGGTGAGCAGTTCTTC	CASSLLPGSGEQFF	-	TRBJ2-1	-	TRBV5-1
TGTGCCAGCAGCCTCCGGACTAGCGGGGGTACGCAGTATTTT	CASSLRTSGGTQYF	TRBD2	TRBJ2-3	-	TRBV7-9
TGTGCCAGTAGTCCCCCGGTCGGGGATGGTTATGGCTACACCTTC	CASSPPVGDGYGYTF	-	TRBJ1-2	-	TRBV19
TGTGCCAGCAGCCTATCCAGGGACAGCAGGAAAGAGACCCAGTACTTC	CASSLSRDSRKETQYF	TRBD1	TRBJ2-5	-	TRBV7-9
TGTGCCAGCAGGAGGGAGGGGCTCGAAAAACTGTTTTTT	CASRREGLEKLFF	-	TRBJ1-4	-	TRBV2
TGTGCCAGCAGCGTTCATGGCGGGCCGGTCACAGATACGCAGTATTTT	CASSVHGGPVTDTQYF	-	TRBJ2-3	few	TRBV9
TGTGCCAGCAGTTACGGGGGGGCCTATGGCTACACCTTC	CASSYGGAYGYTF	-	TRBJ1-2	-	TRBV6-5
TGTGCCAGTACCGACAGCCTAGCGGGGTACAATGAGCAGTTCTTC	CASTDSLAGYNEQFF	TRBD2	TRBJ2-1	-	TRBV19
TGTGCCAGCAGCTTAGATCCCACGAGCACTGAAGCTTTCTTT	CASSLDPTSTEAFF	-	TRBJ1-1	once	TRBV11-3
TGTGCCAGCAGTCGAGAGGCGGGGGGTACAGATACGCAGTATTTT	CASSREAGGTDTQYF	TRBD2	TRBJ2-3	-	TRBV2
TGCAGTGTTCAGATGAACACTGAAGCTTTCTTT	CSVQMNTEAFF	-	TRBJ1-1	-	TRBV20-1
TGTGCCAGCAGCCGTGGAGGGGGCGAAGATACGCAGTATTTT	CASSRGGGEDTQYF	-	TRBJ2-3	-	TRBV5-4
TGTGCCAGCAGCGTAGGGGGGCCGAGCTCTGGGGCCAACGTCCTGACTTTC	CASSVGGPSSGANVLTF	-	TRBJ2-6	-	TRBV9
TGTGCCAGCAGCGTAGCTAGTAACTATGGCTACACCTTC	CASSVASNYGYTF	-	TRBJ1-2	once	TRBV9
TGTGCCAGTTCTCGGGACAGCTATAATTCACCCCTCCACTTT	CASSRDSYNSPLHF	TRBD1	TRBJ1-6	-	TRBV9
TGTGCCAGCAGTGTTTTTTCAGGGGGAAGGGGGCCGGATCAGCCCCAGCATTTT	CASSVFSGGRGPDQPQHF	TRBD1	TRBJ1-5	-	TRBV6-1
TGTGCCAGCAGTCCACTAGCGGGGGACTCCTACGAGCAGTACTTC	CASSPLAGDSYEQYF	TRBD2	TRBJ2-7	once	TRBV28
TGTGCCAGTAGTCACGTCGGGGGAAAAGAGACCCAGTACTTC	CASSHVGGKETQYF	-	TRBJ2-5	-	TRBV19
TGTGCCAGTGAGGACAGTTTGGATCAGCCCCAGCATTTT	CASEDSLDQPQHF	-	TRBJ1-5	-	TRBV19
TGCGCCAGCAGCTTGTTGGGAACAGGGACCGGCTACACCTTC	CASSLLGTGTGYTF	-	TRBJ1-2	-	TRBV5-1
TGCGCCAGCAGCAAGGGACAGAACTACGAGCAGTACTTC	CASSKGQNYEQYF	TRBD1	TRBJ2-7	-	TRBV5-1
TGTGCCAGCAGTACCCTAGCGGACAATGAGCAGTTCTTC	CASSTLADNEQFF	TRBD2	TRBJ2-1	-	TRBV7-9
TGTGCCAGCAGTTTAGGGGCCGCTTTCGGACGCTACACCTTC	CASSLGAAFGRYTF	-	TRBJ1-2	-	TRBV27
TGTGCTAGTGGTTTGGCCGCACTTACCTCCTACGAGCAGTACTTC	CASGLAALTSYEQYF	-	TRBJ2-7	-	TRBV12-5
TGTGCCAGCAGCCCTCGACTAGCGATAAAGACCCAGTACTTC	CASSPRLAIKTQYF	TRBD2	TRBJ2-5	-	TRBV3-1/TRBV3-2
TGTGCCAGCAGCTTCCGGGCGGACAGGGGGCAAGGCTACACCTTC	CASSFRADRGQGYTF	TRBD1	TRBJ1-2	once	TRBV7-2
TGTGCCAGCAGCTTACCAAACTACGAGCAGTACTTC	CASSLPNYEQYF	-	TRBJ2-7	-	TRBV7-6